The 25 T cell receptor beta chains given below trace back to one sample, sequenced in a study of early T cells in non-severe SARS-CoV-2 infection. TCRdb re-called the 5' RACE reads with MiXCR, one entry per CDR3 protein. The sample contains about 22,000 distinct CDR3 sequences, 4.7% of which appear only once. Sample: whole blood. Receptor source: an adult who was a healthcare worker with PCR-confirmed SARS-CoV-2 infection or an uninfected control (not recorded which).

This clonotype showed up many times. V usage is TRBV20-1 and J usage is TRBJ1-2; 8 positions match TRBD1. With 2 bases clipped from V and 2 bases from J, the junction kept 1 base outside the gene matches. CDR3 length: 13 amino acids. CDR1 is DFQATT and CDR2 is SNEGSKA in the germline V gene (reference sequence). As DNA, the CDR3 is TGCAGTGCTAGAAGGGACAGGAACTATGGCTACACCTTC. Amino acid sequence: CSARRDRNYGYTF.

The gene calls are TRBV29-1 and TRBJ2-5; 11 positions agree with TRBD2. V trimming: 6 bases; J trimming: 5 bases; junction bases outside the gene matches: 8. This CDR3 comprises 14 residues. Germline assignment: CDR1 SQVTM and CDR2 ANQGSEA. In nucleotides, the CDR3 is TGCAGCGTGGCCGTAGCGGGGGGGCCGGAGACCCAGTACTTC. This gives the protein CSVAVAGGPETQYF.

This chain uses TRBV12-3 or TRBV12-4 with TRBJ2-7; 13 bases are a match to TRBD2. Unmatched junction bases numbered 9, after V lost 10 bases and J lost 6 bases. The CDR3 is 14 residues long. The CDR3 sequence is CATQTSGGISEQYF. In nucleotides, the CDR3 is TGTGCCACCCAGACTAGCGGGGGGATTAGCGAGCAGTACTTC.

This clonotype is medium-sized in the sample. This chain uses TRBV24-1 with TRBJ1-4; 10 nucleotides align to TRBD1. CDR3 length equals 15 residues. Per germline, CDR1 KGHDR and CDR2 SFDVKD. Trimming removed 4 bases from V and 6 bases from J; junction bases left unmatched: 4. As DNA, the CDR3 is TGTGCCACCAGTGACCCCGGGACAGGGGATGAAAAACTGTTTTTT. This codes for CATSDPGTGDEKLFF.

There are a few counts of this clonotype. The CDR3 loop is CASSLDGNTIYF. The DNA for the CDR3 is TGTGCCAGCAGCTTGGACGGAAACACCATATATTTT. The chain is built from TRBV5-4 and TRBJ1-3; no firm D call. The CDR3 has 12 amino acids. Germline CDR1 reads SGHNT; CDR2 reads YYREEE (reference sequence). Trimming cost V 0 bases and J 4 bases, with 2 bases left between them. The full variable domain, rest sourced from reference TRBV5-4 and TRBJ1-3, is ETGVTQSPTHLIKTRGQQVTLRCSSQSGHNTVSWYQQALGQGPQFIFQYYREEENGRGNFPPRFSGLQFPNYSSELNVNALELDDSALYLCASSLDGNTIYFGEGSWLTVV.

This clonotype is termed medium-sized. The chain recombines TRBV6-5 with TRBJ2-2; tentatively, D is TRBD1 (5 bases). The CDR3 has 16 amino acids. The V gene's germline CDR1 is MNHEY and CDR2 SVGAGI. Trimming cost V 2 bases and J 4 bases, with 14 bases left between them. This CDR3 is CASSYGVNRFTGELFF. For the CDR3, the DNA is TGTGCCAGCAGTTACGGTGTTAACAGGTTCACCGGGGAGCTGTTTTTT.

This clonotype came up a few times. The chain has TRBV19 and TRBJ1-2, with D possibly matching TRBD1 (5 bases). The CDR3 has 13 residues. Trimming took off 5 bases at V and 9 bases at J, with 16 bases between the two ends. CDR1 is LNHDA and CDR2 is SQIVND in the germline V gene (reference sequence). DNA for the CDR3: TGTGCCAGTAGTTGGTCGCAGGGCGGGCGCTACACCTTC. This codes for CASSWSQGGRYTF.

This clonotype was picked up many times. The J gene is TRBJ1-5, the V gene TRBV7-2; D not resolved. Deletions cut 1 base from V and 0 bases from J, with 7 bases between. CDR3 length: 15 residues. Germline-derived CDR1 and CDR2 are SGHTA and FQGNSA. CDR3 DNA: TGTGCCAGCAGCTTAGACAGAGATAGCAATCAGCCCCAGCATTTT. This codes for CASSLDRDSNQPQHF.

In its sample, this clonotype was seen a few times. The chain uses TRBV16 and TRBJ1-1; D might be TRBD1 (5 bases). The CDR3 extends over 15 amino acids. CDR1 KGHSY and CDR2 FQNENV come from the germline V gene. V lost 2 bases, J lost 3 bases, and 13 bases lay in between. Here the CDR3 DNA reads TGTGCCAGCAGCCAACGAATGGGGGGTGACACTGAAGCTTTCTTT. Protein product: CASSQRMGGDTEAFF. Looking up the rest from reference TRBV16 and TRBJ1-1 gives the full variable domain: GEEVAQTPKHLVRGEGQKAKLYCAPIKGHSYVFWYQQVLKNEFKFLISFQNENVFDETGMPKERFSAKCLPNSPCSLEIQATKLEDSAVYFCASSQRMGGDTEAFFGQGTRLTVV.

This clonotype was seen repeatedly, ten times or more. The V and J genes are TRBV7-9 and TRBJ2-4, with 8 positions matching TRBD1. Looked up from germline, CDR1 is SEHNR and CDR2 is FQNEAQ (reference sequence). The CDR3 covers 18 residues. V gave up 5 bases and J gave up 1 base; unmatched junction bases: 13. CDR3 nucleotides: TGTGCCAGCAGCCCCCCCCCCGGACAGGGTGGGGCCAAAAACATTCAGTACTTC. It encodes CASSPPPGQGGAKNIQYF.

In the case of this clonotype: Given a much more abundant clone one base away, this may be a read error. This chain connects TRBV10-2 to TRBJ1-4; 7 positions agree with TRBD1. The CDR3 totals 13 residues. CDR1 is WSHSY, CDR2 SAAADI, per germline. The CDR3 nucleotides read TGCACCACCCGGGACAGATCTAATGAAAAACTGTTTTTT. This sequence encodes CTTRDRSNEKLFF.

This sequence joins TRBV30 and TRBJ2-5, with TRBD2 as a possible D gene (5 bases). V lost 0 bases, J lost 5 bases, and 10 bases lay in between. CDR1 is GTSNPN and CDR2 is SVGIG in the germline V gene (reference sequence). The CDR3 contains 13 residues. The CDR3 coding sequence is TGTGCCTGGAGTGTACGGCAGCGGGAGACCCAGTACTTC. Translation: CAWSVRQRETQYF.

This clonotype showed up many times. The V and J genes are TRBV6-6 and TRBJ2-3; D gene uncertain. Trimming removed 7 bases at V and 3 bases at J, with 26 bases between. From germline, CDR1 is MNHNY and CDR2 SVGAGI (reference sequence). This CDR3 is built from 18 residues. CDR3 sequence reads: CASKSTVAVPGRTDTQYF. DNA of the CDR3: TGTGCCAGCAAATCAACGGTCGCGGTCCCGGGCAGGACAGATACGCAGTATTTT.

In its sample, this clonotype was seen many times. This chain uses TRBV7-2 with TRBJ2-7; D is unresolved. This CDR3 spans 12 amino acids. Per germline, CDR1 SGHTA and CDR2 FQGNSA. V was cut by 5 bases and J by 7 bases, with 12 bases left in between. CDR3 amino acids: CASSPRAGEQYF. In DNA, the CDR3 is TGTGCCAGCAGCCCTAGGGCCGGTGAGCAGTACTTC. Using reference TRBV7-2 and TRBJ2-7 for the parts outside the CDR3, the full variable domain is GAGVSQSPSNKVTEKGKDVELRCDPISGHTALYWYRQSLGQGLEFLIYFQGNSAPDKSGLPSDRFSAERTGGSVSTLTIQRTQQEDSAVYLCASSPRAGEQYFGPGTRLTVT.

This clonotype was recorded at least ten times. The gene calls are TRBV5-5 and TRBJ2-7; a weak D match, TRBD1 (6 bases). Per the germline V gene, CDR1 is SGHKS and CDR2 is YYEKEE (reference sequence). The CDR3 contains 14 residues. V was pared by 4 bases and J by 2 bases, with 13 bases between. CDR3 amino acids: CASSPRDNPYEQYF. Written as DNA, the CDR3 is TGTGCCAGCAGCCCCCGGGACAACCCCTACGAGCAGTACTTC.

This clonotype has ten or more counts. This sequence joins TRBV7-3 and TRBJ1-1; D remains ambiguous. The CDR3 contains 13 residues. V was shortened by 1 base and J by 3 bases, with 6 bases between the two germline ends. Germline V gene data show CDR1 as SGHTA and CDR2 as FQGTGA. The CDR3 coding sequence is TGTGCCAGCAGCTTAAGATCGGACACTGAAGCTTTCTTT. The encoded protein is CASSLRSDTEAFF. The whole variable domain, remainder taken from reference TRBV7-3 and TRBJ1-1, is GAGVSQTPSNKVTEKGKYVELRCDPISGHTALYWYRQSLGQGPEFLIYFQGTGAADDSGLPNDRFFAVRPEGSVSTLKIQRTERGDSAVYLCASSLRSDTEAFFGQGTRLTVV.

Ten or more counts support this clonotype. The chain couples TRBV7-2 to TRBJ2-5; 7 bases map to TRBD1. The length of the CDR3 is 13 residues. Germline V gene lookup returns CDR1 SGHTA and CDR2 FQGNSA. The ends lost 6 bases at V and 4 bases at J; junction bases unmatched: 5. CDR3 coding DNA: TGTGCCAGCAGTCCCGGGACAGTAGAGACCCAGTACTTC. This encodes CASSPGTVETQYF.

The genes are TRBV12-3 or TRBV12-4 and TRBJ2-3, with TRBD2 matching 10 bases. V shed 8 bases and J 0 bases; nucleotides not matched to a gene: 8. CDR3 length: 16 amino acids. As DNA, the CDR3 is TGTGCCAGCCGTATAGCGGGGGGTTTCAGCACAGATACGCAGTATTTT. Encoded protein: CASRIAGGFSTDTQYF.

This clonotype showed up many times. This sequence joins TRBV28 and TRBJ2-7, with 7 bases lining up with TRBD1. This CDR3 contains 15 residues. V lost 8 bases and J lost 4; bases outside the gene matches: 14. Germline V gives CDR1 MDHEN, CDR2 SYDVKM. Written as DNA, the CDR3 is TGTGCCAGCGCTGAAACCGGGACAGCTTCTTACGAGCAGTACTTC. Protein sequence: CASAETGTASYEQYF.

CDR3 amino acids: CASSYRGHRRNFTYGYTF. Here the CDR3 DNA reads TGTGCCAGCAGTTACCGGGGGCACAGACGGAATTTCACCTATGGCTACACCTTC. The rearrangement joins TRBV6-2 or TRBV6-3 to TRBJ1-2; weak D call: TRBD1 (6 bases). CDR3 length equals 18 residues. From germline, CDR1 is MNHEY and CDR2 SVGEGT. V was shortened by 2 bases and J by 4 bases, with 23 bases between the two germline ends.

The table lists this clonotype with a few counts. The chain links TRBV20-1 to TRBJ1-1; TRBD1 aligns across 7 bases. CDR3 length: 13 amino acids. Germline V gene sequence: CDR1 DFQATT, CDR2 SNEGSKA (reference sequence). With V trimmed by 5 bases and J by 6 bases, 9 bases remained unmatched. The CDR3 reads CSARPTGDAEAFF. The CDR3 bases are TGCAGTGCTCGCCCAACAGGGGACGCTGAAGCTTTCTTT.

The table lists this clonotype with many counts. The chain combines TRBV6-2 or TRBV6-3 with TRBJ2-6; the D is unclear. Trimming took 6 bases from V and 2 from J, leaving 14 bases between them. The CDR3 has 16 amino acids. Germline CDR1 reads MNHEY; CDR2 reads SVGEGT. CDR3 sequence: CASRPGGEAGANVLTF. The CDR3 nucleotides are TGTGCCAGCAGGCCAGGTGGCGAGGCTGGGGCCAACGTCCTGACTTTC.

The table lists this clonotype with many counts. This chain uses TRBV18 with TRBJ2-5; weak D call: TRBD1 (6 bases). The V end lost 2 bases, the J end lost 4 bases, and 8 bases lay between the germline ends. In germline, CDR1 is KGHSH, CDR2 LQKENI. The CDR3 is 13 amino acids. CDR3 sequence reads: CASSPARGETQYF. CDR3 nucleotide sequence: TGTGCCAGCTCACCAGCCAGGGGAGAGACCCAGTACTTC.

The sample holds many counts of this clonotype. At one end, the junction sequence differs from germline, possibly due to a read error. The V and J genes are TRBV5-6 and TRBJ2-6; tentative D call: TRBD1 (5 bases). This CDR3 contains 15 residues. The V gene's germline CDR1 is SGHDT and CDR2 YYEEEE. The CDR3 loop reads CASSLVPSGANVLIF. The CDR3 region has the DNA TGTGCCAGCAGCTTGGTTCCCTCTGGGGCCAACGTCCTGATTTTC.

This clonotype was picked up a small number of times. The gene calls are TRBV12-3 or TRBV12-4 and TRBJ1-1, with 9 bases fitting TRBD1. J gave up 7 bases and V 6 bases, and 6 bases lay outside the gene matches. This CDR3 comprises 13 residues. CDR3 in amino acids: CASSLTGGFEAFF. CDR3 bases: TGTGCCAGCAGCCTAACAGGGGGCTTTGAAGCTTTCTTT.